Shown below are 12 T cell receptor beta chains from a single sample sequenced in a study of T cells in Graves' hyperthyroidism and ophthalmopathy. TCR beta CDR3 regions were amplified from RNA. HTBI primers were the set used in a first-round RT-PCR of the TCR CDR3. TCRdb reanalysed the multiplex PCR reads using MiXCR and keeps one entry per CDR3 protein. This table has about 640,000 distinct CDR3 sequences, approximately 15% appearing once. The material sequenced was blood. The source is a woman in her fifties or sixties with Graves' ophthalmopathy.

This clonotype was detected ten times or more. V and J are TRBV9 and TRBJ1-1; D not certain. This CDR3 has 12 residues. Per the germline V gene, CDR1 is SGDLS and CDR2 is YYNGEE. The V end lost 0 bases, the J end lost 3 bases, and 3 bases lay between the germline ends. CDR3 DNA sequence: TGTGCCAGCAGCGTAGGGGACACTGAAGCTTTCTTT. Amino acids: CASSVGDTEAFF. Combining the CDR3 with reference TRBV9 and TRBJ1-1 gives the whole variable domain DSGVTQTPKHLITATGQRVTLRCSPRSGDLSVYWYQQSLDQGLQFLIQYYNGEERAKGNILERFSAQQFPDLHSELNLSSLELGDSALYFCASSVGDTEAFFGQGTRLTVV.

The rearrangement joins TRBV13 to TRBJ2-1; 11 nucleotides line up with TRBD1. V lost 4 bases, J lost 9 bases, and 11 bases stayed unmatched. The CDR3 consists of 16 residues. Per the germline V gene, CDR1 is PRHDT and CDR2 is FYEKMQ (reference sequence). CDR3 nucleotide sequence: TGTGCCAGCAGCTCCCCACCTGGACAGGGGGCGGGTGAGCAGTTCTTC. Translating it yields CASSSPPGQGAGEQFF.

This clonotype was seen repeatedly, ten times or more. J is TRBJ1-1 and V is TRBV12-3 or TRBV12-4; 7 bases are shared with TRBD1. The J segment lost 0 bases and the V segment lost 7 bases, leaving 5 bases of the junction unmatched. The CDR3 runs to 14 residues. CDR3 in DNA: TGTGCCAGCACAGAGACAGGGATGAACACTGAAGCTTTCTTT. This encodes CASTETGMNTEAFF.

The chain uses TRBV25-1 and TRBJ2-2; D is possibly TRBD2 (5 bases). CDR1 and CDR2 from the germline V gene are MGHDK and SYGVNS. V was clipped by 6 bases and J by 1 base, with 15 bases between them. The length of the CDR3 is 16 residues. The CDR3 here is CASSHELGLNTGELFF. DNA of the CDR3: TGTGCCAGCAGCCACGAACTAGGTCTGAACACCGGGGAGCTGTTTTTT.

This clonotype has ten or more counts. The V gene is TRBV12-3 or TRBV12-4, the J gene TRBJ2-3; TRBD1 aligns across 9 bases. The CDR3 runs 15 residues. V dropped 6 bases and J dropped 6; count of bases not matched to a gene: 10. The CDR3 sequence: CASSSRQGEVDTQYF. Here the CDR3 DNA reads TGTGCCAGCAGCTCCCGACAGGGGGAAGTGGATACGCAGTATTTT.

The chain combines TRBV7-9 with TRBJ1-6, with TRBD1 as a possible D gene (6 bases). The germline V gene has CDR1 SEHNR and CDR2 FQNEAQ (reference sequence). Trimming took off 1 base at V and 9 bases at J, with 13 bases between the two ends. The CDR3 has 15 amino acids. The CDR3 reads CASSLGGGPSSPLHF. The CDR3 region has the DNA TGTGCCAGCAGCTTAGGTGGGGGGCCCAGTTCACCCCTCCACTTT.

This clonotype was counted a few times. CDR3 nucleotide sequence: TGCGCCAGCAGCCAAGGACCTTTATCCTCCTACAATGAGCAGTTCTTC. As protein: CASSQGPLSSYNEQFF. V is TRBV4-1 and J is TRBJ2-1; D gene unclear. Germline values: CDR1 MGHRA, CDR2 YSYEKL. The CDR3 sequence is 16 residues long. V was cut by 1 base and J by 0 bases, with 10 bases left in between.

As DNA, the CDR3 is TGCAGTGCTCCGCCTTCCCGGGCGTCCTATGGCTACACCTTC. Its translation is CSAPPSRASYGYTF. The rearrangement joins TRBV20-1 to TRBJ1-2; D uncertain. The CDR3 totals 14 residues. The V and J ends lost 5 bases and 4 bases respectively, with 17 bases between them. Germline V gene data show CDR1 as DFQATT and CDR2 as SNEGSKA (reference sequence).

This clonotype was seen only a few times. The chain is built from TRBV19 and TRBJ2-4; maybe TRBD2 (5 bases). There are 15 residues in the CDR3. CDR1 LNHDA and CDR2 SQIVND come from the germline V gene (reference sequence). Trimming took 3 bases from V and 1 from J, leaving 10 bases between them. CDR3 sequence (DNA): TGTGCCAGTAGTATGTTCGGCGGGGCCAAAAACATTCAGTACTTC. Protein sequence: CASSMFGGAKNIQYF.

This clonotype was seen repeatedly, ten times or more. The chain couples TRBV18 to TRBJ1-5; 7 bases line up with TRBD1. The CDR3 length is 16 residues. J gave up 5 bases and V 5 bases, and 12 bases lay outside the gene matches. The V gene's germline CDR1 is KGHSH and CDR2 LQKENI. CDR3 amino acids: CASSKKTGVLDQPQHF. DNA for the CDR3: TGTGCCAGCTCAAAGAAAACAGGGGTCCTCGATCAGCCCCAGCATTTT.

The V call is TRBV6-2 or TRBV6-3, the J call TRBJ2-7, with TRBD2 matching over 8 bases. The CDR3 loop spans 14 amino acids. Trimming took 6 bases from V and 5 from J; bases not matched to a gene: 9. CDR1 and CDR2 from the germline V gene are MNHEY and SVGEGT. The CDR3 bases are TGTGCCAGCAGGACGAAAGGGACTAGAGACGAGCAGTACTTC. This sequence encodes CASRTKGTRDEQYF.

This clonotype has a count of ten or more. The chain is built from TRBV6-1 and TRBJ1-1, with TRBD1 matching 8 bases. CDR1 is MNHNS, CDR2 SASEGT, per germline. J was trimmed by 5 bases and V by 6 bases; bases with no gene match: 8. The CDR3 sequence is 14 residues long. CDR3 nucleotides: TGTGCCAGCAGGCCTGGACAGGGATGGACTGAAGCTTTCTTT. Translating it yields CASRPGQGWTEAFF.